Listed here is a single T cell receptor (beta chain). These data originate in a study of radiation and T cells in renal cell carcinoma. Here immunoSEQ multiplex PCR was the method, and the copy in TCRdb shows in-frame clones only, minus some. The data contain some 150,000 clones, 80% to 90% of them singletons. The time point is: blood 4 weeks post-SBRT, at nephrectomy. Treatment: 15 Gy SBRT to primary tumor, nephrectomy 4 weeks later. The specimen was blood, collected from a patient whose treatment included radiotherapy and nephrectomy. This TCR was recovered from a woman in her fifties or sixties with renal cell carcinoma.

CDR3 DNA sequence: TGTGCCAGCAGCCTCACAGCCACAGATACGCAGTATTTT. Translated, it gives CASSLTATDTQYF. The chain combines TRBV5-4 with TRBJ2-3, with D hard to call. Germline values: CDR1 SGHNT, CDR2 YYREEE (reference sequence). V gave up 4 bases and J gave up 2 bases, with 8 bases separating them. This CDR3 contains 13 residues.